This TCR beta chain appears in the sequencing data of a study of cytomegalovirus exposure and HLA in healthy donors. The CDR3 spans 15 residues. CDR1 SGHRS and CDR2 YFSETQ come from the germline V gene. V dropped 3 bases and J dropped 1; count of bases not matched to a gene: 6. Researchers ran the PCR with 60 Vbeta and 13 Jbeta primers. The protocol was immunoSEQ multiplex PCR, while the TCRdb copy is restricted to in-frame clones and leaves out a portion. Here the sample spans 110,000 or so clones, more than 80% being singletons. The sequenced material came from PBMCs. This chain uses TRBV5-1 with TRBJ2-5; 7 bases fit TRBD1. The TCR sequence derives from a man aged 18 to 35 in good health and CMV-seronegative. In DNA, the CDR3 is TGCGCCAGCAGCTACCGGGACAGATTCCAAGAGACCCAGTACTTC. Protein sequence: CASSYRDRFQETQYF.